The T cell receptor beta chain under discussion was sequenced for a study of response to subunit inactivated influenza vaccine. This clonotype was detected many times. Its antigen is undetermined. TCRdb called the RT-PCR reads again in MiXCR, with one record for every CDR3 protein. Of 530,000 or so distinct CDR3 sequences listed, approximately 14% are singletons. Regarding the study as a whole: Seasonal influenza vaccination, on each occasion, was suggested by the authors to recruit few new T cells.

The germline V and J ends were trimmed by 2 bases and 4 bases, with 18 bases remaining between them. The CDR3 extends over 17 amino acids. Germline values: CDR1 MNHEY, CDR2 SVGAGI. The V and J genes are TRBV6-5 and TRBJ2-1; weak D call: TRBD1 (6 bases). This material consisted of PBMCs from blood, taken 11 to 12 days after vaccination. This sequence originates from a man in his fifties or sixties who received an inactivated influenza vaccine. CDR3 region: CASSYPRFGRGYNEQFF. DNA of the CDR3: TGTGCCAGCAGTTACCCCCGTTTTGGCAGGGGTTACAATGAGCAGTTCTTC.